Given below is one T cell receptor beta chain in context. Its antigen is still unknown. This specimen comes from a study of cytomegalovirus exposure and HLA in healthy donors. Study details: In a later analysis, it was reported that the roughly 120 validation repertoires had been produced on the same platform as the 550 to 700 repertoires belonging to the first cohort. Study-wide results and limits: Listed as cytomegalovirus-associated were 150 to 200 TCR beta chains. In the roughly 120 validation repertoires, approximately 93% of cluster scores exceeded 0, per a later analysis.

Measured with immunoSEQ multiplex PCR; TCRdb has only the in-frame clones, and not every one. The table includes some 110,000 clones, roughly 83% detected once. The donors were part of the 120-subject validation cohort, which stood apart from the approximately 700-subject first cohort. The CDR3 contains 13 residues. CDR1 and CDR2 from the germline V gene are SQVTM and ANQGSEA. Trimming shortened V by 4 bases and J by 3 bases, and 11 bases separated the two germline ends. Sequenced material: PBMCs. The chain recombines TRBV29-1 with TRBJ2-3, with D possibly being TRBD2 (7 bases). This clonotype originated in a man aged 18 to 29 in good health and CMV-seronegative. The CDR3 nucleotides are TGCAGCGTTGTAGGGGGGGGGACAGATACGCAGTATTTT. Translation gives CSVVGGGTDTQYF.